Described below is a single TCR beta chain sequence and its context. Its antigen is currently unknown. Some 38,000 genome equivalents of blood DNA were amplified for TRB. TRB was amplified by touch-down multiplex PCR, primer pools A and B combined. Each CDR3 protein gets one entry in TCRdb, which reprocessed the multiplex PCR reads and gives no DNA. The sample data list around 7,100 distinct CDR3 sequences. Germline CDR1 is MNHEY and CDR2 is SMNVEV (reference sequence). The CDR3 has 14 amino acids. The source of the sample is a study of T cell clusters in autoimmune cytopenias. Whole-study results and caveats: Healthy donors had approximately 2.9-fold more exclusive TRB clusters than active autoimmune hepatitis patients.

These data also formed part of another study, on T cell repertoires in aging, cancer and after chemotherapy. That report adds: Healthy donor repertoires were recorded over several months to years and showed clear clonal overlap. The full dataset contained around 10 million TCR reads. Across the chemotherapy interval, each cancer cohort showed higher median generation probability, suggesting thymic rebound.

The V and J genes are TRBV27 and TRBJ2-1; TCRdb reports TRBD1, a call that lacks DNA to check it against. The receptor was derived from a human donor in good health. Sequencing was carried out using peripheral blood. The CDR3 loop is CASSLSRDLDEQFF.